The T cell receptor (beta chain) under discussion was sequenced for a study of blood T cell repertoires in COVID-19. This CDR3 has 13 residues. CDR1 SEHNR and CDR2 FQNEAQ come from the germline V gene (reference sequence). The germline V and J ends were trimmed by 5 bases and 4 bases, with 11 bases remaining between them. In the original workflow: Amplification of reference gene primers was used by the study to estimate nucleated cell counts. The data were produced by immunoSEQ multiplex PCR, yet TCRdb's version contains in-frame clones alone and is incomplete. V and J calls and clone size come straight from that table; D and trimming were deduced from the DNA. The data show around 100,000 clones, less than 90% seen once.

The sequencing input was peripheral blood. V is TRBV7-9 and J is TRBJ1-1; a weak D match, TRBD1 (5 bases). The TCR comes from a human donor in a cohort sampled during active COVID-19. The CDR3 sequence is CASSARQTTEAFF. In DNA form, the CDR3 reads TGTGCCAGCAGCGCCAGACAGACCACTGAAGCTTTCTTT.